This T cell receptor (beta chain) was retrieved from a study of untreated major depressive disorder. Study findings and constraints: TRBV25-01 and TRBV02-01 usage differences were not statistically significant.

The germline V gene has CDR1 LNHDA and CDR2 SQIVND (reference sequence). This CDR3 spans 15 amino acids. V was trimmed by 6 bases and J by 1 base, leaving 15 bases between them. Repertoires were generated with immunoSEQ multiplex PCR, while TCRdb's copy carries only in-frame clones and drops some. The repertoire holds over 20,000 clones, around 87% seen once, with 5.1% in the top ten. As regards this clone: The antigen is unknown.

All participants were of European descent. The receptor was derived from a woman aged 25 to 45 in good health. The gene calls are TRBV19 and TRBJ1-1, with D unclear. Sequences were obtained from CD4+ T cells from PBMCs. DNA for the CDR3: TGTGCCAGTAGCCCTACCCTCAGGCAGAACACTGAAGCTTTCTTT. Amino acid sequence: CASSPTLRQNTEAFF. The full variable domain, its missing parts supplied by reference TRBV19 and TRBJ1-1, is DGGITQSPKYLFRKEGQNVTLSCEQNLNHDAMYWYRQDPGQGLRLIYYSQIVNDFQKGDIAEGYSVSREKKESFPLTVTSAQKNPTAFYLCASSPTLRQNTEAFFGQGTRLTVV.